This T cell receptor (beta chain) was captured in a study of shared T cell receptors in the human thymus. The CDR3 is 15 amino acids. Germline values: CDR1 SGHDT, CDR2 YYEEEE. Trimming cost V 4 bases and J 3 bases, with 17 bases left between them. Assay used: immunoSEQ multiplex PCR; TCRdb lists only in-frame clones, some missing. The sample contains about 610,000 clones, around nine tenths of which appear only once. These data also featured in a second study, about human thymus T cells.

Sequenced sample: thymocytes. This receptor was obtained from a boy younger than two with a congenital heart defect. This chain links TRBV5-6 with TRBJ2-7, with D possibly matching TRBD1 (5 bases). CDR3: CASSPGNRNVYEQYF. The CDR3 DNA is TGTGCCAGCAGCCCAGGGAACAGGAATGTCTACGAGCAGTACTTC.